This passage covers 11 T cell receptor beta chains from one sample sequenced in a study of blood T cell repertoires in COVID-19. Repertoires were generated with immunoSEQ multiplex PCR, while TCRdb's copy carries only in-frame clones and drops some. The sample yields about 79,000 clones, roughly 90% seen once. The sequenced sample consisted of peripheral blood. These receptors were collected from a man between 65 and 85 years old with active or convalescent COVID-19.

This chain joins TRBV5-1 and TRBJ2-2; 7 nucleotides agree with TRBD1. Germline trimming cut 0 bases from V and 1 base from J; bases unmatched to any gene: 3. CDR3 length equals 16 residues. Looked up from germline, CDR1 is SGHRS and CDR2 is YFSETQ. The CDR3 DNA follows: TGCGCCAGCAGCTTGGAAGGGGGCATGAACACCGGGGAGCTGTTTTTT. Its protein product is CASSLEGGMNTGELFF.

This clone was detected only once. The V and J genes are TRBV25-1 and TRBJ1-2; a weak D match, TRBD1 (6 bases). V dropped 4 bases and J dropped 0 bases, with 6 bases sitting between them. Germline V gene sequence: CDR1 MGHDK, CDR2 SYGVNS. The CDR3 has 13 residues. CDR3 in amino acids: CASSAGANYGYTF. The CDR3 nucleotides are TGTGCCAGCAGTGCAGGGGCTAACTATGGCTACACCTTC.

The sample holds one count of this clone. CDR3 DNA: TGTGCCACCAGCAGAGATCGGGGACTAGCGGGACCTAAGGACGAGCAGTACTTC. Its translation: CATSRDRGLAGPKDEQYF. The chain employs TRBV15 and TRBJ2-7; 13 bases agree with TRBD2. V lost 0 bases and J lost 5; bases outside the gene matches: 10. Germline V gene data show CDR1 as LNHNV and CDR2 as YYDKDF (reference sequence). The CDR3 runs 18 residues.

As DNA, the CDR3 is TGTGCCTGGAGTGCTACAGGACAGGGGGGACGAACTAATGAAAAACTGTTTTTT. This sequence encodes CAWSATGQGGRTNEKLFF. This rearrangement joins TRBV30 to TRBJ1-4, with 10 bases identical to TRBD1. The CDR3 extends over 18 amino acids. Germline CDR1 reads GTSNPN; CDR2 reads SVGIG (reference sequence). V was pared by 1 base and J by 1 base, with 9 bases of the junction left unmatched.

The chain uses TRBV10-3 and TRBJ2-1; D gene uncertain. The ends were cut back, 5 bases at V and 9 bases at J, with 11 bases in the middle. Germline V gives CDR1 ENHRY, CDR2 SYGVKD. This CDR3 is built from 12 residues. Written as DNA, the CDR3 is TGTGCCATCAGTTCCGAGGTGACTGAGCAGTTCTTC. As protein: CAISSEVTEQFF.

The chain is built from TRBV10-2 and TRBJ2-7; D is unclear. CDR1 is WSHSY and CDR2 is SAAADI in the germline V gene. The V end was cut by 11 bases, the J end by 13 bases, with 12 bases between. This CDR3 has 8 amino acids. The CDR3 loop is CAPPRQYF. The DNA for the CDR3 is TGCGCCCCACCGAGACAATACTTC.

The chain links TRBV28 to TRBJ1-2, with D perhaps TRBD1 (6 bases). Germline V gives CDR1 MDHEN, CDR2 SYDVKM. CDR3 length: 16 residues. V dropped 7 bases and J dropped 2 bases, with 20 bases sitting between them. CDR3 DNA sequence: TGTGCCAGCATGTTCAGTTGGGGGCGGACGAACTATGGCTACACCTTC. Protein: CASMFSWGRTNYGYTF.

V and J are TRBV30 and TRBJ2-5, with TRBD1 as a possible D gene (5 bases). CDR1 and CDR2 from the germline V gene are GTSNPN and SVGIG (reference sequence). This CDR3 has 15 amino acids. V dropped 3 bases and J dropped 2 bases, with 16 bases sitting between them. The CDR3 nucleotides read TGTGCCTGGAGCGAGTACAGGTCGTTTCAAGAGACCCAGTACTTC. As protein: CAWSEYRSFQETQYF.

V is TRBV5-1 and J is TRBJ2-7; D possibly corresponds to TRBD1 (5 bases). CDR1 and CDR2 (germline): SGHRS, YFSETQ. The CDR3 sequence is 14 residues long. Trimming pared 0 bases from V and 1 base from J, leaving 8 bases between. Written as DNA, the CDR3 is TGCGCCAGCAGCTTGGGGGGCAGTTCCTACGAGCAGTACTTC. As protein: CASSLGGSSYEQYF.

The chain has TRBV6-1 and TRBJ1-2; TRBD1 matches 12 bases. Germline-derived CDR1 and CDR2 are MNHNS and SASEGT. The CDR3 covers 16 residues. With 2 bases clipped from V and 4 bases from J, the junction kept 5 bases outside the gene matches. This CDR3 reads CASSESGTGGLYGYTF. In nucleotides, the CDR3 is TGTGCCAGCAGTGAATCCGGGACAGGGGGCCTCTATGGCTACACCTTC.

This chain joins TRBV7-2 and TRBJ2-7, with D perhaps TRBD2 (5 bases). Germline assignment: CDR1 SGHTA and CDR2 FQGNSA. The CDR3 loop spans 13 amino acids. The germline V and J ends were trimmed by 0 bases and 3 bases, with 6 bases remaining between them. This CDR3 is CASSLAGGYEQYF. Written as DNA, the CDR3 is TGTGCCAGCAGCTTAGCAGGAGGCTACGAGCAGTACTTC.